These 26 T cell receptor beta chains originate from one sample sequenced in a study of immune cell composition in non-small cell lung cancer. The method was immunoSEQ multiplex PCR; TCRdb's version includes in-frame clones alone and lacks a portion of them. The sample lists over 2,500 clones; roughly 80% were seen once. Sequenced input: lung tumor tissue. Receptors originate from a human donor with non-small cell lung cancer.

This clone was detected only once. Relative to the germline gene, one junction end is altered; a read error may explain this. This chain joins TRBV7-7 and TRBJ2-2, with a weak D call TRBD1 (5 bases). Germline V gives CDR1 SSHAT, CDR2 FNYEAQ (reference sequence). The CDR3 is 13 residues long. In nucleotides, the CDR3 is TGTGCTAGCAGCACGACAGAAACCGGGGAGCTGTTTTTT. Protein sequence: CASSTTETGELFF.

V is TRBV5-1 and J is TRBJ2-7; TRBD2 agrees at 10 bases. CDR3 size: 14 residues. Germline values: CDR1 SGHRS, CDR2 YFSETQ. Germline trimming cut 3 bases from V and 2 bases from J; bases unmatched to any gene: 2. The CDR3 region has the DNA TGCGCCAGCAGCTCCGGGACTAGCGCCTACGAGCAGTACTTC. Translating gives CASSSGTSAYEQYF.

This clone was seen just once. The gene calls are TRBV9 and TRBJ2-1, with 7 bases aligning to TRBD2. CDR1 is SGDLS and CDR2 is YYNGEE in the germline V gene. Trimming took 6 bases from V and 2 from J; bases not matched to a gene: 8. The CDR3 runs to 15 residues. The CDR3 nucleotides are TGTGCCAGCAACGAAGCGGGAATACCCTACAATGAGCAGTTCTTC. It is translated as CASNEAGIPYNEQFF.

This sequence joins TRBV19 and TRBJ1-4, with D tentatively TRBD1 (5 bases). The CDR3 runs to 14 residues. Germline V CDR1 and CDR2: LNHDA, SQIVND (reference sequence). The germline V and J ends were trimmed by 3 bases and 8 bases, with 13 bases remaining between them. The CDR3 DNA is TGTGCCAGTAGTATCGTCGGGGGGGACGAAAAACTGTTTTTT. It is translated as CASSIVGGDEKLFF.

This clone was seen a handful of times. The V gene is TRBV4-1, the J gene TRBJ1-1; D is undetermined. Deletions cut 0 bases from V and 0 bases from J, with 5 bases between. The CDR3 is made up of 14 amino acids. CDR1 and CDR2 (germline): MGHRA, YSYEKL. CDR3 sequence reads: CASSQESLNTEAFF. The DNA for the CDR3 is TGCGCCAGCAGCCAAGAAAGCCTGAACACTGAAGCTTTCTTT.

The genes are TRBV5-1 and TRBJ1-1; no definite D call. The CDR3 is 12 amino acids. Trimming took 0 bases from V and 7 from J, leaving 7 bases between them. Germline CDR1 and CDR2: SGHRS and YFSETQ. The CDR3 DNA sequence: TGCGCCAGCAGCTTGGAAGGGAGTGAAGCTTTCTTT. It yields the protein CASSLEGSEAFF.

CDR3 sequence: CASKPVVAGGTEAFF. CDR3 coding DNA: TGTGCCAGCAAACCGGTGGTGGCAGGGGGCACTGAAGCTTTCTTT. The V gene is TRBV6-6, the J gene TRBJ1-1; 7 bases map to TRBD1. V lost 7 bases to trimming and J lost 4 bases; unmatched junction nucleotides: 12. CDR1 and CDR2 (germline): MNHNY, SVGAGI (reference sequence). The CDR3 contains 15 residues.

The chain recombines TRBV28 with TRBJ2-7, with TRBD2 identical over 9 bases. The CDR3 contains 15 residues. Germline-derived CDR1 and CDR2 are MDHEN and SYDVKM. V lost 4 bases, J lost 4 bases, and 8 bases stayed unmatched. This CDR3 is CASSSISGSAYEQYF. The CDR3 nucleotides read TGTGCCAGCAGTTCGATTAGCGGGAGTGCGTACGAGCAGTACTTC.

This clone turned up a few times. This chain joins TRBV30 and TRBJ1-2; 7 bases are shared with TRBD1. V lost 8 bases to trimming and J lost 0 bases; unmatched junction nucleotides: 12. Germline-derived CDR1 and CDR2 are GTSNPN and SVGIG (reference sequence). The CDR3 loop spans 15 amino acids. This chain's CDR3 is CARTHDRDPNYGYTF. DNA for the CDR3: TGTGCCCGGACCCATGACAGGGATCCTAACTATGGCTACACCTTC. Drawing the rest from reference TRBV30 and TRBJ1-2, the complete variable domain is SQTIHQWPATLVQPVGSPLSLECTVEGTSNPNLYWYRQAAGRGLQLLFYSVGIGQISSEVPQNLSASRPQDRQFILSSKKLLLSDSGFYLCARTHDRDPNYGYTFGSGTRLTVV.

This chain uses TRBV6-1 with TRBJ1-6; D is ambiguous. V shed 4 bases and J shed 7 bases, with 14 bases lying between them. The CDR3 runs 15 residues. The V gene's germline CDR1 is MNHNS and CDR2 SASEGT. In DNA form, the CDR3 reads TGTGCCAGCAGTGTCGGGATTTCTAAGAATTCACCCCTCCACTTT. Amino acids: CASSVGISKNSPLHF.

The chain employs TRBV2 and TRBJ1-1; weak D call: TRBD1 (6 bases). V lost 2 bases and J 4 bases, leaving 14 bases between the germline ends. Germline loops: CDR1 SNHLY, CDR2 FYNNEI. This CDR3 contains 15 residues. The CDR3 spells CASSERQGSGTEAFF. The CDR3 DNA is TGTGCCAGCAGTGAAAGGCAGGGGTCAGGCACTGAAGCTTTCTTT. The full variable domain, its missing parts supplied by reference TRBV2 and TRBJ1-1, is EPEVTQTPSHQVTQMGQEVILRCVPISNHLYFYWYRQILGQKVEFLVSFYNNEISEKSEIFDDQFSVERPDGSNFTLKIRSTKLEDSAMYFCASSERQGSGTEAFFGQGTRLTVV.

CDR3 amino acids: CASSLGQGARGYTF. The CDR3 DNA is TGTGCCAGTAGCCTGGGGCAGGGGGCACGTGGCTACACCTTC. The J gene is TRBJ1-2, the V gene TRBV19; 8 bases are shared with TRBD1. V shed 6 bases, J shed 7 bases, and the junction held 10 bases outside the gene matches. This CDR3 region has 14 residues. The germline V gene has CDR1 LNHDA and CDR2 SQIVND (reference sequence).

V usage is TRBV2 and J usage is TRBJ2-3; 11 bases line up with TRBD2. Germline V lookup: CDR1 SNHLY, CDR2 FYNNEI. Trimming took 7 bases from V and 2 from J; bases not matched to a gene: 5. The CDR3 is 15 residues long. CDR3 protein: CASTRLAGPTDTQYF. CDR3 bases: TGTGCCAGCACCAGACTAGCGGGGCCCACAGATACGCAGTATTTT.

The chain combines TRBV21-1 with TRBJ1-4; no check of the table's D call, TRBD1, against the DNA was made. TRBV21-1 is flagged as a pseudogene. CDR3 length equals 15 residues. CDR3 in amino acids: CASIPGQDGNEKLFF. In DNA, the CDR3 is TGTGCCAGCATTCCCGGACAGGATGGTAATGAAAAACTGTTTTTT.

CDR3 nucleotide sequence: TGTGCCACCTCCTCCGACATGAACACTGAAGCTTTCTTT. Translated, it gives CATSSDMNTEAFF. The rearrangement links TRBV7-6 to TRBJ1-1; D is ambiguous. Germline assignment: CDR1 SGHVS and CDR2 FNYEAQ. Trimming removed 10 bases at V and 0 bases at J, with 12 bases between. The CDR3 is 13 amino acids.

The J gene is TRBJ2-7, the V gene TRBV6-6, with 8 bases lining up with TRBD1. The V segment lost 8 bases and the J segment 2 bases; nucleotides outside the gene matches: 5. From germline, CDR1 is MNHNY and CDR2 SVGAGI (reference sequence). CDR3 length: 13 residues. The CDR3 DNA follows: TGTGCCAGCTCCGTACAGGGGGCCTACGAGCAGTACTTC. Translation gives CASSVQGAYEQYF.

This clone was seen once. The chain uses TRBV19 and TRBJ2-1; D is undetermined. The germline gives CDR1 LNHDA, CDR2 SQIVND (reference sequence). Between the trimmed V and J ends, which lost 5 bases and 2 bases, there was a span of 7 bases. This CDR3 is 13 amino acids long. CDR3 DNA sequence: TGTGCCAGTAGTCGCGGAGCCTACAATGAGCAGTTCTTC. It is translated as CASSRGAYNEQFF. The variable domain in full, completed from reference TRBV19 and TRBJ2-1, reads DGGITQSPKYLFRKEGQNVTLSCEQNLNHDAMYWYRQDPGQGLRLIYYSQIVNDFQKGDIAEGYSVSREKKESFPLTVTSAQKNPTAFYLCASSRGAYNEQFFGPGTRLTVL.

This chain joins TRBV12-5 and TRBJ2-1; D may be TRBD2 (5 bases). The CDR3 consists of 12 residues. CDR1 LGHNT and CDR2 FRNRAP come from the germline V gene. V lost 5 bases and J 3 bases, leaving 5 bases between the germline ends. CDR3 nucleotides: TGTGCTAGTGGTGAGGGCTACAATGAGCAGTTCTTC. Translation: CASGEGYNEQFF.

The CDR3 protein is CASSRGLNYEQYF. CDR3 DNA sequence: TGTGCCAGCAGCCGGGGACTGAACTACGAGCAGTACTTC. The V call is TRBV28, the J call TRBJ2-7; D might be TRBD2 (6 bases). Germline loops: CDR1 MDHEN, CDR2 SYDVKM. Trimming pared 6 bases from V and 3 bases from J, leaving 12 bases between. This CDR3 contains 13 residues. Together with reference TRBV28 and TRBJ2-7, the CDR3 gives the full variable domain: DVKVTQSSRYLVKRTGEKVFLECVQDMDHENMFWYRQDPGLGLRLIYFSYDVKMKEKGDIPEGYSVSREKKERFSLILESASTNQTSMYLCASSRGLNYEQYFGPGTRLTVT.

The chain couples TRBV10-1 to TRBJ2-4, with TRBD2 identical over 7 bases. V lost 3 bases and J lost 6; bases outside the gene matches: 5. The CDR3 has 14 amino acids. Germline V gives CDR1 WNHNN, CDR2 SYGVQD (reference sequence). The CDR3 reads CASSDSGELNIQYF. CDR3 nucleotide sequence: TGCGCCAGCAGTGACAGCGGGGAACTAAACATTCAGTACTTC.

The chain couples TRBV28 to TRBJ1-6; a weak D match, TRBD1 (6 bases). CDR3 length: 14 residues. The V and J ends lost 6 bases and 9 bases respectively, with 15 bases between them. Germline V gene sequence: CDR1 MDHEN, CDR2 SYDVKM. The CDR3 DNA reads TGTGCCAGCAGATTCTCGGGGGGCGGTTCACCCCTCCACTTT. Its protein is CASRFSGGGSPLHF. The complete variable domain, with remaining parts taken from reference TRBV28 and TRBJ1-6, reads DVKVTQSSRYLVKRTGEKVFLECVQDMDHENMFWYRQDPGLGLRLIYFSYDVKMKEKGDIPEGYSVSREKKERFSLILESASTNQTSMYLCASRFSGGGSPLHFGNGTRLTVT.

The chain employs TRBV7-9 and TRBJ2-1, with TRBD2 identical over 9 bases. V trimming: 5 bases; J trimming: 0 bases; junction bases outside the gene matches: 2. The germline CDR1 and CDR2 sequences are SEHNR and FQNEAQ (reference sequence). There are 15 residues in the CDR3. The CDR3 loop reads CASSRREGSYNEQFF. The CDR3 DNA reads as TGTGCCAGCAGCAGGCGGGAGGGCTCCTACAATGAGCAGTTCTTC.

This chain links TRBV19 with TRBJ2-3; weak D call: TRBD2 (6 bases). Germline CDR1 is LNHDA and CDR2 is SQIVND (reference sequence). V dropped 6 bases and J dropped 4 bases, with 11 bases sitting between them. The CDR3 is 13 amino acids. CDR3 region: CASSGSLADTQYF. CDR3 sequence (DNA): TGTGCCAGTAGCGGGAGTTTGGCAGATACGCAGTATTTT.

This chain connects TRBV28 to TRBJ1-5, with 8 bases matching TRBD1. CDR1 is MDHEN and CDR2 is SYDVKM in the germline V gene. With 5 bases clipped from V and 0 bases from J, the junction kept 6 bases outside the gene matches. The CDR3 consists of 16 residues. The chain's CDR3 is CASSTTGGYSNQPQHF. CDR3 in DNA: TGTGCCAGCAGTACAACAGGGGGGTATAGCAATCAGCCCCAGCATTTT.

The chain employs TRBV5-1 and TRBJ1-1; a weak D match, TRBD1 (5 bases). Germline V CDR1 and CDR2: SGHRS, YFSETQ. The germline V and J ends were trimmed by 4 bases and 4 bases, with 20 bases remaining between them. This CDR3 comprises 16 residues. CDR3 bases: TGCGCCAGCAGCCAACTTCGCCAGGGTGCTACCACTGAAGCTTTCTTT. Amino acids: CASSQLRQGATTEAFF.

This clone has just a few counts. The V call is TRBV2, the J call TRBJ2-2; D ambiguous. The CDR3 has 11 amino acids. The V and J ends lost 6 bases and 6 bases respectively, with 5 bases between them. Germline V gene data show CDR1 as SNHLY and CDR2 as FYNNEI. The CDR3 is CASSYSGELFF. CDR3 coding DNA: TGTGCCAGCAGCTATTCCGGGGAGCTGTTTTTT.